These T cell receptor beta chains were read from a single sample in a study of shared clonotypes between healthy human individuals. Method: immunoSEQ multiplex PCR; TCRdb's copy keeps in-frame clones and lacks some. The sample holds about 680,000 clones, approximately 90% seen once. Sequenced sample: naive CD8+ T cells sorted from blood. All receptors derive from a man aged 25-45 years in good health. CDR3s include the opening cysteine and the closing phenylalanine or tryptophan. The D gene is left open where the match is weak. Rows give clone size only sometimes, using once, few, many, or a class for an expanded clone.

abundance | j_gene | d_gene | v_gene | CDR3aa | CDR3nt
. | TRBJ2-2 | . | TRBV5-4 | CASSSTNTGELFF | TGTGCCAGCAGCTCAACGAACACCGGGGAGCTGTTTTTT
. | TRBJ2-4 | . | TRBV28 | CASSLSLGGGEAKNIQYF | TGTGCCAGCAGTTTATCCTTGGGCGGGGGCGAAGCCAAAAACATTCAGTACTTC
. | TRBJ2-7 | . | TRBV5-6 | CASSQWRGSYEQYF | TGTGCCAGCAGCCAGTGGAGGGGTTCCTACGAGCAGTACTTC
once | TRBJ2-7 | . | TRBV11-1 | CASSPRPRLEQYF | TGTGCCAGCAGCCCAAGACCGCGCTTGGAGCAGTACTTC
once | TRBJ2-5 | . | TRBV28 | CASSPIGGQETQYF | TGTGCCAGCAGTCCGATCGGTGGACAAGAGACCCAGTACTTC
. | TRBJ2-5 | . | TRBV30 | CAWTGSSETQYF | TGTGCCTGGACAGGGAGTTCAGAGACCCAGTACTTC
. | TRBJ1-1 | . | TRBV9 | CASSARDTEAFF | TGTGCCAGCAGCGCCAGGGATACTGAAGCTTTCTTT
. | TRBJ1-5 | TRBD1 | TRBV11-2 | CASSLGRTGLNQPQHF | TGTGCCAGCAGCTTAGGGAGGACAGGGTTGAATCAGCCCCAGCATTTT
once | TRBJ1-1 | TRBD1 | TRBV30 | CAWSAGTGGSGTDTEAFF | TGTGCCTGGAGTGCCGGGACAGGGGGCTCCGGGACTGACACTGAAGCTTTCTTT
. | TRBJ1-1 | . | TRBV5-4 | CASGTGTNTEAFF | TGTGCCAGCGGCACAGGAACGAACACTGAAGCTTTCTTT
. | TRBJ2-1 | . | TRBV27 | CASSPVAYNEQFF | TGTGCCAGCAGTCCAGTAGCCTACAATGAGCAGTTCTTC
. | TRBJ2-5 | TRBD2 | TRBV29-1 | CSAEVAGVQETQYF | TGCAGCGCTGAGGTAGCGGGAGTCCAAGAGACCCAGTACTTC
. | TRBJ2-1 | . | TRBV15 | CATSREKAYNEQFF | TGTGCCACCAGCAGAGAGAAGGCCTACAATGAGCAGTTCTTC
. | TRBJ2-2 | . | TRBV7-6 | CASSLVGPAGELFF | TGTGCCAGCAGCTTAGTAGGCCCCGCCGGGGAGCTGTTTTTT
. | TRBJ1-1 | . | TRBV10-2 | CASSVGDGYTEAFF | TGCGCCAGCAGTGTGGGCGACGGGTACACTGAAGCTTTCTTT
once | TRBJ2-7 | TRBD1 | TRBV7-9 | CASSLIDRDHEQYF | TGTGCCAGCAGCTTAATAGACAGGGATCACGAGCAGTACTTC
. | TRBJ2-7 | . | TRBV11-2 | CASSLEWRVYEQYF | TGTGCCAGCAGCTTAGAATGGAGGGTCTACGAGCAGTACTTC
. | TRBJ2-7 | . | TRBV9 | CASSAGNYEQYF | TGTGCCAGCAGCGCCGGGAACTACGAGCAGTACTTC
. | TRBJ2-7 | TRBD1 | TRBV18 | CASSPGTGGSYEQYF | TGTGCCAGCTCACCCGGGACAGGGGGGTCCTACGAGCAGTACTTC
once | TRBJ2-1 | . | TRBV27 | CASSHDLASSYNEQFF | TGTGCCAGCAGTCATGATCTAGCGAGCTCCTACAATGAGCAGTTCTTC
. | TRBJ2-2 | . | TRBV9 | CATTENTGELFF | TGTGCCACGACTGAGAACACCGGGGAGCTGTTTTTT
. | TRBJ2-3 | TRBD2 | TRBV4-3 | CASSQTSGRASSTDTQYF | TGCGCCAGCAGCCAAACTAGCGGGAGGGCTTCGAGCACAGATACGCAGTATTTT
once | TRBJ2-1 | TRBD1 | TRBV6-5 | CASSPRQGEGNEQFF | TGTGCCAGCAGTCCGAGACAGGGTGAAGGCAATGAGCAGTTCTTC
. | TRBJ1-1 | TRBD1 | TRBV19 | CASKLAGGSTEAFF | TGTGCCAGTAAACTCGCAGGGGGCTCCACTGAAGCTTTCTTT
. | TRBJ2-7 | . | TRBV27 | CASSSGTTFSEQYF | TGTGCCAGCAGTTCCGGGACAACTTTCTCTGAGCAGTACTTC
few | TRBJ2-1 | . | TRBV9 | CASSVQDSLNEQFF | TGTGCCAGCAGCGTTCAGGACAGTCTCAATGAGCAGTTCTTC
. | TRBJ2-5 | . | TRBV27 | CASSLGLGQETQYF | TGTGCCAGCAGTCTGGGACTGGGGCAAGAGACCCAGTACTTC
. | TRBJ2-1 | TRBD1 | TRBV5-6 | CASSPGQGNYNEQFF | TGTGCCAGCAGCCCTGGACAGGGTAACTACAATGAGCAGTTCTTC
. | TRBJ1-3 | . | TRBV10-3 | CAIKVDSGNTIYF | TGTGCCATAAAAGTTGACTCTGGAAACACCATATATTTT
. | TRBJ2-3 | . | TRBV28 | CASSPAGSEDTQYF | TGTGCCAGCAGTCCCGCCGGGAGCGAAGATACGCAGTATTTT
. | TRBJ2-7 | TRBD2 | TRBV7-8 | CASSLYSLAEPYEQYF | TGTGCCAGCAGCTTATATAGTCTAGCGGAGCCTTACGAGCAGTACTTC
. | TRBJ1-1 | . | TRBV7-9 | CASSLGLGDTEAFF | TGTGCCAGCAGCTTGGGACTAGGCGACACTGAAGCTTTCTTT
. | TRBJ1-1 | . | TRBV4-1 | CASSTGPGTEAFF | TGCGCCAGCAGCACGGGGCCGGGGACTGAAGCTTTCTTT
once | TRBJ2-1 | . | TRBV29-1 | CSVPKPGNEQFF | TGCAGCGTCCCGAAGCCAGGTAATGAGCAGTTCTTC
. | TRBJ1-1 | . | TRBV5-4 | CASSYRFGNTEAFF | TGTGCCAGCAGCTATAGGTTTGGAAACACTGAAGCTTTCTTT
. | TRBJ2-3 | . | TRBV21-1 | CASSFSGQPITDTQYF | TGTGCCAGCAGTTTCTCGGGACAGCCGATCACAGATACGCAGTATTTT
. | TRBJ2-2 | TRBD2 | TRBV19 | CASSIWASGSPGTGELFF | TGTGCCAGTAGTATTTGGGCTAGCGGGAGCCCAGGCACCGGGGAGCTGTTTTTT
. | TRBJ2-1 | TRBD2 | TRBV14 | CASSHLAGVSYNEQFF | TGTGCCAGCAGCCACTTAGCGGGAGTGTCCTACAATGAGCAGTTCTTC
. | TRBJ2-1 | . | TRBV30 | CACREVINEQFF | TGTGCCTGTCGTGAAGTAATCAATGAGCAGTTCTTC
. | TRBJ2-7 | . | TRBV4-1 | CASSQRQSSSYEQYF | TGCGCCAGCAGCCAGAGACAGTCGAGCTCCTACGAGCAGTACTTC
. | TRBJ2-7 | . | TRBV4-3 | CASSQDLLSRDYYEQYF | TGCGCCAGCAGCCAAGACCTCCTATCCAGAGACTACTACGAGCAGTACTTC
. | TRBJ1-2 | . | TRBV27 | CASSAGYGYTF | TGTGCCAGCAGTGCAGGGTATGGCTACACCTTC
once | TRBJ2-1 | . | TRBV13 | CASRPQGNRGLLLGEQFF | TGTGCCAGCAGGCCTCAGGGGAATCGGGGACTACTCCTTGGTGAGCAGTTCTTC
. | TRBJ2-1 | . | TRBV10-3 | CAISDTSDEQFF | TGTGCCATCAGTGATACTAGTGATGAGCAGTTCTTC
. | TRBJ1-4 | . | TRBV7-3 | CASSLIGPAGGYEKLFF | TGTGCCAGCAGCTTAATAGGGCCAGCCGGAGGGTATGAAAAACTGTTTTTT
. | TRBJ2-1 | . | TRBV28 | CASSLVGGSYNEQFF | TGTGCCAGCAGTTTGGTTGGGGGGTCCTACAATGAGCAGTTCTTC
. | TRBJ1-1 | TRBD1 | TRBV5-1 | CASSSGTALNTEAFF | TGCGCCAGCAGCTCCGGGACAGCTCTGAACACTGAAGCTTTCTTT
. | TRBJ1-4 | . | TRBV10-3 | CAISKGGPGEKLFF | TGTGCCATCAGCAAAGGGGGACCGGGTGAAAAACTGTTTTTT
. | TRBJ2-1 | TRBD2 | TRBV28 | CASLAREGRPEQFF | TGTGCCAGCTTGGCCCGGGAGGGCCGTCCCGAGCAGTTCTTC
. | TRBJ2-3 | TRBD1 | TRBV7-6 | CASSRTGGPLDTQYF | TGTGCCAGCAGCCGGACAGGGGGACCACTGGATACGCAGTATTTT
. | TRBJ1-2 | . | TRBV7-6 | CASSLGGGPANYGYTF | TGTGCCAGCAGCTTAGGAGGCGGGCCAGCTAACTATGGCTACACCTTC
. | TRBJ2-7 | . | TRBV13 | CASSSRDSLSHEQYF | TGTGCCAGCAGCTCCCGGGACTCTCTATCCCACGAGCAGTACTTC